The 20 T cell receptor beta chains listed next were all sequenced from one sample in a study of circulating CD8 cells and anti-PD-1 response in melanoma. From live CD3+CD8+TCRalphabeta+ cells, four PD-1 and/or TIGIT subsets were sorted. Each library started from 15 ng of total RNA using the QIAseq Immune Repertoire TCR panel. TCRdb used MiXCR to reprocess the reads, holding one entry per CDR3 protein. The repertoire holds some 500 distinct CDR3 sequences, approximately 6% seen once, with roughly 38% in the top ten. Sequencing used CD8+ T cells from PBMCs, obtained at baseline or after one month of anti-PD-1 therapy (not recorded which). The source is a human donor with melanoma.

By share, this clonotype ranks as large (0.1 to 1%). The CDR3 loop reads CASSMSSGSLTEAFF. The CDR3 coding sequence is TGTGCCAGTAGTATGTCGTCAGGCAGCCTCACTGAAGCTTTCTTT. This rearrangement joins TRBV19 to TRBJ1-1; D not resolved. Germline values: CDR1 LNHDA, CDR2 SQIVND (reference sequence). V dropped 3 bases and J dropped 4 bases, with 15 bases sitting between them. This CDR3 is built from 15 residues.

This clonotype is large by share. The rearrangement uses TRBV6-2 or TRBV6-3 and TRBJ1-5; D gene uncertain. Trimming removed 10 bases at V and 0 bases at J, with 10 bases between. The CDR3 has 13 residues. Germline CDR1 and CDR2: MNHEY and SVGEGT. CDR3 sequence: CATCSNSNQPQHF. CDR3 bases: TGTGCCACCTGCTCCAATAGCAATCAGCCCCAGCATTTT.

This clonotype is large. The CDR3 loop reads CATSPAGSSSYEQYF. The CDR3 DNA reads TGTGCCACCAGTCCGGCGGGGTCGAGCTCCTACGAGCAGTACTTC. The gene calls are TRBV24-1 and TRBJ2-7; TRBD2 is a possible D gene (6 bases). The CDR3 has 15 amino acids. Between the trimmed V and J ends, which lost 6 bases and 0 bases, there was a span of 14 bases. Looked up from germline, CDR1 is KGHDR and CDR2 is SFDVKD.

This clonotype is large. The CDR3 loop reads CASDEMDQPQHF. The CDR3 nucleotides are TGTGCCAGTGATGAAATGGATCAGCCCCAGCATTTT. V gene TRBV19 combines with J gene TRBJ1-5; D gene uncertain. The V end was cut by 8 bases, the J end by 5 bases, with 10 bases between. The CDR3 has 12 residues. The germline gives CDR1 LNHDA, CDR2 SQIVND (reference sequence).

This clonotype is deemed medium-sized. V gene TRBV19 combines with J gene TRBJ2-1, with unresolved D. CDR3 length: 12 residues. Per germline, CDR1 LNHDA and CDR2 SQIVND (reference sequence). The ends were cut back, 3 bases at V and 7 bases at J, with 7 bases in the middle. CDR3 loop: CASSMGWNEQFF. In nucleotides, the CDR3 is TGTGCCAGTAGTATGGGCTGGAATGAGCAGTTCTTC.

There are a few counts of this clonotype. Sequence at one end of the junction differs from germline and may be a read error. The CDR3 region is CASSLRAGLEAFF. For the CDR3, the DNA is TGTGCCAGCAGTTTACGTGCCGGCCTTGAAGCCTTCTTT. This chain connects TRBV28 to TRBJ1-1; D gene ambiguous. The CDR3 contains 13 residues. Germline lookup yields CDR1 MDHEN and CDR2 SYDVKM.

By frequency in the sample, this clonotype is hyperexpanded. V is TRBV19 and J is TRBJ1-2; D perhaps matches TRBD1 (5 bases). The germline CDR1 and CDR2 sequences are LNHDA and SQIVND (reference sequence). The CDR3 consists of 15 residues. V was shortened by 2 bases and J by 4 bases, with 14 bases between the two germline ends. The CDR3 coding sequence is TGTGCCAGTAGTATAACAGCGTCCAGGGTCTATGGCTACACCTTC. Protein sequence: CASSITASRVYGYTF.

By share of the sample, this clonotype is medium-sized. This rearrangement joins TRBV20-1 to TRBJ2-1, with unresolved D. This CDR3 is built from 11 residues. Germline V gene sequence: CDR1 DFQATT, CDR2 SNEGSKA (reference sequence). V lost 3 bases, J lost 7 bases, and 7 bases lay in between. Written as DNA, the CDR3 is TGCAGTGCTAGTGAGATAAATGAGCAGTTCTTC. This sequence encodes CSASEINEQFF.

Regarding this clonotype: A much bigger clone sits one base away, suggesting this may be a read error. The chain couples TRBV28 to TRBJ2-7, with D possibly matching TRBD1 (5 bases). With 3 bases removed from V and 4 bases from J, the gap between germline ends came to 13 bases. The germline V gene has CDR1 MDHEN and CDR2 SYDVKM. The CDR3 spans 14 residues. The CDR3 spells CASSFKQGRYEQYF. The CDR3, as DNA: TGTGCCAGCAGTTTTAAGCAGGGCCGGTACGAGCAGTACTTC.

This clonotype is classed as medium-sized. The chain uses TRBV24-1 and TRBJ2-2; D is ambiguous. The CDR3 has 14 amino acids. Deletions cut 5 bases from V and 1 base from J, with 7 bases between. CDR1 is KGHDR, CDR2 SFDVKD, per germline. The CDR3 here is CATSAHRNTGELFF. DNA of the CDR3: TGTGCCACCAGTGCGCACAGGAACACCGGGGAGCTGTTTTTT.

This clonotype ranks as medium-sized. The chain combines TRBV27 with TRBJ2-7, with 8 bases that match TRBD2. This CDR3 region has 15 residues. With 4 bases clipped from V and 4 bases from J, the junction kept 9 bases outside the gene matches. Germline CDR1 is MNHEY and CDR2 is SMNVEV (reference sequence). This chain's CDR3 is CASSSPGTRDYEQYF. For the CDR3, the DNA is TGTGCCAGCAGTTCCCCCGGGACTAGAGATTACGAGCAGTACTTC.

The gene calls are TRBV5-8 and TRBJ1-5; D is perhaps TRBD1 (5 bases). This CDR3 comprises 14 residues. CDR1 is SGHTS, CDR2 YDEGEE, per germline. Trimming took off 4 bases at V and 2 bases at J, with 10 bases between the two ends. CDR3 sequence: CASSPRGRNQPQHF. The DNA of the CDR3 is TGTGCCAGCAGCCCACGGGGACGCAATCAGCCCCAGCATTTT.

This clonotype counts as large. This rearrangement joins TRBV5-8 to TRBJ2-7; D ambiguous. The V end lost 4 bases, the J end lost 2 bases, and 7 bases lay between the germline ends. The CDR3 extends over 12 amino acids. The germline V gene has CDR1 SGHTS and CDR2 YDEGEE. The CDR3 DNA sequence: TGTGCCAGCAGCGGTGGACCCTACGAGCAGTACTTC. It specifies CASSGGPYEQYF. Based on the CDR3 plus reference TRBV5-8 and TRBJ2-7, the full variable domain is EAGVTQSPTHLIKTRGQQATLRCSPISGHTSVYWYQQALGLGLQFLLWYDEGEERNRGNFPPRFSGRQFPNYSSELNVNALELEDSALYLCASSGGPYEQYFGPGTRLTVT.

By its share, this clonotype is medium-sized (0.01 to 0.1%). The V and J genes are TRBV5-4 and TRBJ1-6, with D hard to call. CDR3 length: 15 residues. Trimming shortened V by 4 bases and J by 7 bases, and 15 bases separated the two germline ends. Germline loops: CDR1 SGHNT, CDR2 YYREEE (reference sequence). The DNA for the CDR3 is TGTGCCAGCAGCCAAGTTGGGGTTTGGAATTCACCCCTCCACTTT. It specifies CASSQVGVWNSPLHF.

This clonotype is deemed medium-sized. The rearrangement uses TRBV2 and TRBJ2-7, with 9 positions matching TRBD1. The V segment lost 6 bases and the J segment 5 bases; nucleotides outside the gene matches: 17. Per germline, CDR1 SNHLY and CDR2 FYNNEI. The CDR3 spans 17 residues. The CDR3 reads CASSMITDVTGGHEQYF. The CDR3 coding sequence is TGTGCCAGCAGCATGATCACTGACGTAACAGGGGGCCACGAGCAGTACTTC. Full variable domain (rest looked up from reference TRBV2 and TRBJ2-7): EPEVTQTPSHQVTQMGQEVILRCVPISNHLYFYWYRQILGQKVEFLVSFYNNEISEKSEIFDDQFSVERPDGSNFTLKIRSTKLEDSAMYFCASSMITDVTGGHEQYFGPGTRLTVT.

By its share, this clonotype is large. The chain employs TRBV21-1 and TRBJ2-5. TRBV21-1 is given as a pseudogene. The CDR3 spans 14 residues. CDR3 amino acids: CASSKTNYPETQYF. The DNA of the CDR3 is TGTGCCAGCAGCAAAACAAACTACCCAGAGACCCAGTACTTC.

The rearrangement links TRBV5-6 to TRBJ2-7; D possibly matches TRBD1 or TRBD2 (6 bases each). This CDR3 contains 16 residues. Germline CDR1 SGHDT, CDR2 YYEEEE. V lost 2 bases and J lost 5, with 20 bases in between. The CDR3 DNA follows: TGTGCCAGCAGCTTAGTCCCTGGAGGGACACGGGACGAGCAGTACTTC. It encodes CASSLVPGGTRDEQYF. The full variable domain, completed using reference TRBV5-6 and TRBJ2-7, is DAGVTQSPTHLIKTRGQQVTLRCSPKSGHDTVSWYQQALGQGPQFIFQYYEEEERQRGNFPDRFSGHQFPNYSSELNVNALLLGDSALYLCASSLVPGGTRDEQYFGPGTRLTVT.

This clonotype is medium-sized within its sample. The J gene is TRBJ2-3, the V gene TRBV27, with a tentative D call TRBD2 (6 bases). V lost 2 bases and J lost 2, with 14 bases in between. Germline CDR1 is MNHEY and CDR2 is SMNVEV (reference sequence). This CDR3 is built from 16 residues. For the CDR3, the DNA is TGTGCCAGCAGTTTAATACGGGACTGGGACACAGATACGCAGTATTTT. Translation: CASSLIRDWDTDTQYF.

This clonotype is classed as large. This rearrangement joins TRBV4-1 to TRBJ2-5; no clear D. The CDR3 length is 13 residues. The V and J ends lost 4 bases and 3 bases respectively, with 9 bases between them. Germline V gene lookup returns CDR1 MGHRA and CDR2 YSYEKL. CDR3 in DNA: TGCGCCAGCAGCCGACGACTGGAAGAGACCCAGTACTTC. This gives the protein CASSRRLEETQYF.

This clonotype counts as medium-sized. The genes are TRBV6-5 and TRBJ2-1; D may be TRBD1 (6 bases). The germline CDR1 and CDR2 sequences are MNHEY and SVGAGI. This CDR3 has 15 residues. V was trimmed by 5 bases and J by 6 bases, leaving 17 bases between them. CDR3 loop: CASSISQGWGNEQFF. Written as DNA, the CDR3 is TGTGCCAGCAGTATATCACAGGGCTGGGGCAATGAGCAGTTCTTC.